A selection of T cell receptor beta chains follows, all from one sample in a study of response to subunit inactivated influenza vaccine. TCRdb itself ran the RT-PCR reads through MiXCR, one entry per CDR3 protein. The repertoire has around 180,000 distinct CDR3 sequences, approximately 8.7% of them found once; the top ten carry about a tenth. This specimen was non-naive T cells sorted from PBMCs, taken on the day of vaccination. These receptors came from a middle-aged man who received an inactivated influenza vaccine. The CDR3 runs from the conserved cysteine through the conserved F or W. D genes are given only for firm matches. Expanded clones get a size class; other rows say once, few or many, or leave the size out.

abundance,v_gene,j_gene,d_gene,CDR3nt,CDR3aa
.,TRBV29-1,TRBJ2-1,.,TGCAGCGTTGGGGAATCAGGATACAATGAGCAGTTCTTC,CSVGESGYNEQFF
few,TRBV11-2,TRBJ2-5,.,TGTGCCAGCAGCCTCCGACAGACGTACCAAGAGACCCAGTACTTC,CASSLRQTYQETQYF
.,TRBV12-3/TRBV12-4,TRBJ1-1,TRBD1,TGTGCCAGCAGTTTCAGGGGGCTTTTGAACACTGAAGCTTTCTTT,CASSFRGLLNTEAFF
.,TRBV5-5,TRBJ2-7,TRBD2,TGTGCCAGCAGCTTGGGGACTAGCGGGCGCGAGCAGTACTTC,CASSLGTSGREQYF
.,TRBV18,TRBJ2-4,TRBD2,TGTGCCAGCTCACCATGGATGCGGGAGGGCCGAAACATTCAGTACTTC,CASSPWMREGRNIQYF
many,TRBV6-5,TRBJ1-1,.,TGTGCCAGCAGTGACTCGGGGGGCGAACGCCAAGCTTTCTTT,CASSDSGGERQAFF
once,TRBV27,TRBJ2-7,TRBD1,TGTGCCAGCCGGGACAGGGTCTACGAGCAGTACTTC,CASRDRVYEQYF
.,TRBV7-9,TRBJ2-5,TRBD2,TGTGCCAGCAGCCCTTCATTAGCGGGAGGGCAGGAGACCCAGTACTTC,CASSPSLAGGQETQYF
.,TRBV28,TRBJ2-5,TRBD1,TGTGCCAGCAGTTCATGGGGGACAGGGGGCCAAGAGACCCAGTACTTC,CASSSWGTGGQETQYF
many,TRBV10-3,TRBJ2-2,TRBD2,TGTGCCATCAGTGACACTAGCGGGACGGGGGAGCTGTTTTTT,CAISDTSGTGELFF
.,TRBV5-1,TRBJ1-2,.,TGCGCCAGCAGCTTGGGAGCAGGGCGTGACTATGGCTACACCTTC,CASSLGAGRDYGYTF
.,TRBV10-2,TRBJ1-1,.,TGCGCCAGCAGTGAGTGGGCAATGAACACTGAAGCTTTCTTT,CASSEWAMNTEAFF
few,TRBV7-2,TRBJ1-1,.,TGTGCCAGCAGCTTAGGCAAGCCAATTTCAAACACTGAAGCTTTCTTT,CASSLGKPISNTEAFF
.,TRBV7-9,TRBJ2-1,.,TGTGCCAGCAGCTTAGAACAGGAGGACAATGAGCAGTTCTTC,CASSLEQEDNEQFF
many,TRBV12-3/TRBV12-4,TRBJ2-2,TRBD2,TGTGCCAGCAGTTCCCGTACCGGACTAGCGGGGATTACGAACACCGGGGAGCTGTTTTTT,CASSSRTGLAGITNTGELFF
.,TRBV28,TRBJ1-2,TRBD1,TGTGCCAGCAGGGGACGTGGGCAGGGGGGAAGGTATGGCTACACCTTC,CASRGRGQGGRYGYTF
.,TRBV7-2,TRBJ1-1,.,TGTGCCAGCAGCCCGAGGTTCGGAGGGGGACCGAACACTGAAGCTTTCTTT,CASSPRFGGGPNTEAFF
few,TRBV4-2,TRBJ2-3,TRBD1,TGTGCCAGCAGCCAAGAGGGACAGAGGGGCACAGATACGCAGTATTTT,CASSQEGQRGTDTQYF
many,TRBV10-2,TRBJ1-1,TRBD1,TGCGCCAGCAGTCCACCGGGACAGGGGGCAACTGAAGCTTTCTTT,CASSPPGQGATEAFF
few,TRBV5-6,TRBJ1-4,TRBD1,TGTGCCAGCAGCTCATCTGAGACAGGGGAAAATGAAAAACTGTTTTTT,CASSSSETGENEKLFF
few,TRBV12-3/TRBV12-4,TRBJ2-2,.,TGTGCCAGCAGTTTATCTCGGGAATTCAACCTTTTACCGAACACCGGGGAGCTGTTTTTT,CASSLSREFNLLPNTGELFF
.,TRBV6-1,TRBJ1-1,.,TGTGCCAGCGATCGCACGGGGCGGTGGACTGAAGCTTTCTTT,CASDRTGRWTEAFF
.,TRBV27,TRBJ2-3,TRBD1,TGTGCCAGCTGCTCCCAGACAGGGTGGGATACGCAGTATTTT,CASCSQTGWDTQYF
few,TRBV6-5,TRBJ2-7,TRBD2,TGTGCCAGCAGTTCCTCCCTAGCGGGTTCCTCCTACGAGCAGTACTTC,CASSSSLAGSSYEQYF
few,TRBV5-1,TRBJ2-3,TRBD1,TGCGCCAGCAGCTCCAGGACAGGAGCAGCCACAGATACGCAGTATTTT,CASSSRTGAATDTQYF
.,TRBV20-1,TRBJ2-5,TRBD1,TGCAGTGCTAGGACACCGGGACAGGGGGCTTGGGAGACCCAGTACTTC,CSARTPGQGAWETQYF
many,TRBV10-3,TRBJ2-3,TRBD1,TGTGCCACCACAGGGGGAGATACGCAGTATTTT,CATTGGDTQYF
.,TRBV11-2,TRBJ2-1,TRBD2,TGTGCCAGCAGCTTACTAGCGGGAGGGATAGCTAACCCCAGCTCCTACAATGAGCAGTTCTTC,CASSLLAGGIANPSSYNEQFF
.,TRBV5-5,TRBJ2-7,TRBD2,TGTGCCAGCAGCTTGATCCCCTCGAGGGAGGGTACGTACGAGCAGTACTTC,CASSLIPSREGTYEQYF
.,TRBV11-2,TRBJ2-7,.,TGTGCCAGCAGCTATACACAGTACGAGCAGTACTTC,CASSYTQYEQYF
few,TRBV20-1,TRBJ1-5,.,TGCAGTGCTAGTGTGGGGGATCAGCCCCAGCATTTT,CSASVGDQPQHF
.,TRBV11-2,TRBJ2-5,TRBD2,TGTGCCAGCAGCCTTCGACTAGCGGGGGGGATTCGGCGAGAGACCCAGTACTTC,CASSLRLAGGIRRETQYF
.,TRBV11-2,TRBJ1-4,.,TGTGCCAGCAGTTCGGACGGTCATGAAAAACTGTTTTTT,CASSSDGHEKLFF
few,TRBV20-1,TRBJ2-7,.,TGCAGTGCTAGTTCGCCAGCCGAGCAGTACTTC,CSASSPAEQYF
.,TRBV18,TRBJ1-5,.,TGTGCCAGCTCACCAGGGTTTGATCAGCCCCAGCATTTT,CASSPGFDQPQHF
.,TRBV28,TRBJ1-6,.,TGTGCCAGCACTATCGGTGGGGGCATAATATTTTCACCCCTCCACTTT,CASTIGGGIIFSPLHF
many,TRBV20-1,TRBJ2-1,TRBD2,TGCAGTGCTAGACAACCTGGCGGGAGGGCCAATGAGCAGTTCTTC,CSARQPGGRANEQFF
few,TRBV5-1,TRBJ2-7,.,TGCGCCAGCAGCTTGATTCCGGGCACCTACGAGCAGTACTTC,CASSLIPGTYEQYF
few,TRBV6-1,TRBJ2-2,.,TGTGCCAGCAGGGCGATCGAGAGGCGGGAGCTGTTTTTT,CASRAIERRELFF
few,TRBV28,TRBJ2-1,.,TGTGCCAGCAGTCCCCCAACGGCAAACGCCCTCTTC,CASSPPTANALF
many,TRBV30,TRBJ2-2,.,TGTGCCTGGACGAGCAGAAACACCGGGGAGCTGTTTTTT,CAWTSRNTGELFF